This record covers a single T cell receptor beta chain. The antigen remains undetermined. The PCR had 60 Vbeta and 13 Jbeta primers. Repertoires were generated with immunoSEQ multiplex PCR, while TCRdb's copy carries only in-frame clones and drops some. The table shows roughly 200,000 clones, with about 80% occurring only once. The data originate from a study of cytomegalovirus exposure and HLA in healthy donors. Overall study context: Sequencing of about 179 million T cells in an earlier analysis found 120 million or so unique TCR beta sequences. General observations from the study: Analysis performed later showed TCR beta chains linked to HLA being more clonally expanded than equally common others. The authors excluded some V segments, including TRBV6-2 and TRBV6-3, as indistinguishable. The majority of TCR sequences were rare, yet some public TCRs appeared in many donors.

V lost 2 bases to trimming and J lost 3 bases, with 7 bases between them. Germline-derived CDR1 and CDR2 are SGHTA and FQGNSA. The CDR3 consists of 14 residues. V is TRBV7-2 and J is TRBJ2-2; unclear D gene. The clonotype was recovered from a middle-aged woman in good health and CMV-seronegative. Sequencing was carried out using PBMCs. The CDR3 DNA reads TGTGCCAGCAGCTTACTGGTAGACACCGGGGAGCTGTTTTTT. Translated: CASSLLVDTGELFF. Variable domain in full (rest from reference TRBV7-2 and TRBJ2-2): GAGVSQSPSNKVTEKGKDVELRCDPISGHTALYWYRQSLGQGLEFLIYFQGNSAPDKSGLPSDRFSAERTGGSVSTLTIQRTQQEDSAVYLCASSLLVDTGELFFGEGSRLTVL.